This TCR beta chain was documented in a study of cytomegalovirus exposure and HLA in healthy donors. Study-wide findings and caveats: No immune exposure information besides CMV serostatus was available.

Concerning this clone: Antigen specificity is unknown.

PCR was performed using 60 Vbeta and 13 Jbeta primers. Clones were sequenced by immunoSEQ multiplex PCR, and TCRdb holds only the in-frame ones, with some missing. The table includes more than 150,000 clones, around four fifths detected once. The CDR3 runs 15 residues. The V end lost 1 base, the J end lost 1 base, and 9 bases lay between the germline ends. CDR1 is SGHAT and CDR2 is FQNNGV in the germline V gene. Sequencing was performed on PBMCs. This sequence originates from a young woman in good health and CMV-seronegative. This sequence joins TRBV11-2 and TRBJ2-3; TRBD2 is a possible D gene (5 bases). The chain's CDR3 is CASSLGGLGTDTQYF. The CDR3 DNA sequence: TGTGCCAGCAGCTTAGGAGGGTTGGGCACAGATACGCAGTATTTT.